The 18 T cell receptor beta chains below were found in one sample sequenced in a study of beta chain features in type 1 diabetes (dated by TCRdb to the late 2010s). Overall study outcomes, separate from this receptor: Type 1 diabetes patients showed a moderate but significant shortening of TCRB CDR3 length in all four CD4+ subsets.

The library came from the immunoSEQ multiplex PCR assay. The High Capacity cDNA Reverse Transcription Kit was used to reverse transcribe all of the isolated RNA, meaning that expressed TCRB transcripts were what got sequenced. TCRdb limited this immuneACCESS table to in-frame rearrangements with V and J called. A share of clones is missing; checked studies link under half to unresolved V genes, and the rest is unexplained. For this sample the table gives hundreds of thousands of clones, of which roughly 13% were detected only once. The biggest ten clones account for approximately 0.039% of the sample. Their specific antigens are unknown. The specimen was naive CD4+ T cells from blood. In the paper's terms, the cell subset or site label means: true naive CD4+ T cells. The source of these receptors is a man between 18 and 35 years old with type 1 diabetes.

V is TRBV29-1 and J is TRBJ2-1, with D perhaps TRBD1 or TRBD2 (5 bases each). There are 15 residues in the CDR3. V was clipped by 4 bases and J by 2 bases, with 15 bases between them. Germline CDR1 and CDR2: SQVTM and ANQGSEA. CDR3 residues: CSVGGQGETYNEQFF. DNA of the CDR3: TGCAGCGTTGGAGGGCAGGGAGAAACCTACAATGAGCAGTTCTTC.

The rearrangement joins TRBV5-1 to TRBJ1-1; the D is unclear. The CDR3 sequence is 15 residues long. Germline CDR1 reads SGHRS; CDR2 reads YFSETQ. V was shortened by 5 bases and J by 3 bases, with 17 bases between the two germline ends. The CDR3 nucleotides are TGCGCCAGCAGATTTACGGGTTCACCGGACACTGAAGCTTTCTTT. This translates into CASRFTGSPDTEAFF.

This clone was detected a few times. This chain links TRBV30 with TRBJ1-1; D unresolved. The V gene's germline CDR1 is GTSNPN and CDR2 SVGIG (reference sequence). The CDR3 length is 13 residues. V lost 0 bases and J 4 bases, leaving 9 bases between the germline ends. The chain's CDR3 is CAWSVEGSTEAFF. The DNA of the CDR3 is TGTGCCTGGAGTGTAGAGGGTAGCACTGAAGCTTTCTTT.

The J gene is TRBJ1-5, the V gene TRBV5-6, with 8 bases matching TRBD1. The CDR3 is 13 residues long. Germline V gives CDR1 SGHDT, CDR2 YYEEEE. Germline trimming cut 4 bases from V and 5 bases from J; bases unmatched to any gene: 2. The CDR3 nucleotides are TGTGCCAGCAGCCAGGGGGCATATCAGCCCCAGCATTTT. Protein sequence: CASSQGAYQPQHF.

This clone was recorded a few times. The chain recombines TRBV5-4 with TRBJ2-1; no firm D call. The CDR3 sequence is 15 residues long. CDR1 SGHNT and CDR2 YYREEE come from the germline V gene (reference sequence). The V and J ends lost 4 bases and 4 bases respectively, with 15 bases between them. CDR3: CASSLREGSYNEQFF. The CDR3 DNA sequence: TGTGCCAGCAGCCTTAGGGAAGGCAGTTACAATGAGCAGTTCTTC.

With regard to this clone: The sample holds other DNA sequences that translate to the same CDR3. The chain carries TRBV2 and TRBJ2-3; D is unresolved. Germline V CDR1 and CDR2: SNHLY, FYNNEI. This CDR3 has 12 amino acids. The V end was cut by 6 bases, the J end by 0 bases, with 4 bases between. Here the CDR3 reads CASRVSTDTQYF. In DNA, the CDR3 is TGTGCCAGCAGGGTGAGCACAGATACGCAGTATTTT.

This chain connects TRBV5-4 to TRBJ2-1; 8 bases are shared with TRBD1. The J segment lost 4 bases and the V segment lost 4 bases, leaving 4 bases of the junction unmatched. The germline V gene encodes CDR1 SGHNT and CDR2 YYREEE (reference sequence). CDR3 length: 14 residues. CDR3 DNA: TGTGCCAGCAGCCCCCGGGACAGGTACAATGAGCAGTTCTTC. Encoded protein: CASSPRDRYNEQFF.

The sample holds a few counts of this clone. V is TRBV9 and J is TRBJ2-1; D is unresolved. V dropped 2 bases and J dropped 0 bases, with 12 bases sitting between them. CDR1 and CDR2 from the germline V gene are SGDLS and YYNGEE. This CDR3 region has 16 residues. The CDR3 DNA reads as TGTGCCAGCAGCGTGGGGATCATCAGCTCCTACAATGAGCAGTTCTTC. Amino acid sequence: CASSVGIISSYNEQFF.

This clone came up a few times. The genes are TRBV10-3 and TRBJ2-2; the D is unclear. CDR1 and CDR2 from the germline V gene are ENHRY and SYGVKD. Between the trimmed V and J ends, which lost 6 bases and 0 bases, there was a span of 8 bases. This CDR3 is 14 amino acids long. The CDR3 DNA reads as TGTGCCATCAGGGCAGGAACGAACACCGGGGAGCTGTTTTTT. Translation gives CAIRAGTNTGELFF.

This clone has more than one count but fewer than ten. This sequence joins TRBV5-4 and TRBJ1-1, with D hard to call. Germline CDR1 reads SGHNT; CDR2 reads YYREEE (reference sequence). The CDR3 extends over 11 amino acids. V was pared by 0 bases and J by 3 bases, with 0 bases between. In DNA, the CDR3 is TGTGCCAGCAGCTTGGACACTGAAGCTTTCTTT. The encoded protein is CASSLDTEAFF.

The chain recombines TRBV19 with TRBJ1-2; D gene ambiguous. Trimming removed 3 bases at V and 2 bases at J, with 13 bases between. There are 15 residues in the CDR3. Germline CDR1 reads LNHDA; CDR2 reads SQIVND (reference sequence). The CDR3 loop reads CASSIRAVPNYGYTF. The CDR3 DNA follows: TGTGCCAGTAGTATTCGGGCAGTCCCCAACTATGGCTACACCTTC.

This clone turned up a few times. Here the CDR3 DNA reads TGTGCCAGCAGCGCCCCGGACAGGCCAAACGAGATGAAGGAAAAACTGTTTTTT. Its protein is CASSAPDRPNEMKEKLFF. V gene TRBV9 combines with J gene TRBJ1-4; 7 nucleotides match TRBD1. This CDR3 has 18 amino acids. J gave up 8 bases and V 3 bases, and 19 bases lay outside the gene matches. CDR1 and CDR2 (germline): SGDLS, YYNGEE.

This rearrangement joins TRBV29-1 to TRBJ2-7; D may be TRBD2 (6 bases). CDR3 size: 12 residues. V dropped 6 bases and J dropped 2 bases, with 11 bases sitting between them. Germline V gene lookup returns CDR1 SQVTM and CDR2 ANQGSEA. The CDR3 protein is CSVDGEAYEQYF. For the CDR3, the DNA is TGCAGCGTAGACGGGGAGGCCTACGAGCAGTACTTC.

This clone has a handful of counts. This chain connects TRBV29-1 to TRBJ1-6; 7 bases are a match to TRBD1. The CDR3 runs to 13 residues. V lost 6 bases, J lost 12 bases, and 11 bases stayed unmatched. The V gene's germline CDR1 is SQVTM and CDR2 ANQGSEA. The chain's CDR3 is CSVTWGAGGPLHF. Here the CDR3 DNA reads TGCAGCGTGACGTGGGGGGCAGGGGGACCCCTCCACTTT.

This clone occurred a few times. The chain couples TRBV7-5 to TRBJ2-5; the table calls TRBD1, which could not be checked here. TRBV7-5 is a pseudogene. This CDR3 is built from 12 residues. The CDR3 region is CARSHGHETQYF. The CDR3 DNA sequence: TGTGCCAGAAGCCACGGACACGAGACCCAGTACTTC.

J is TRBJ2-7 and V is TRBV7-9; D might be TRBD1 or TRBD2, each matching 5 bases. This CDR3 is 16 amino acids long. Germline CDR1 reads SEHNR; CDR2 reads FQNEAQ (reference sequence). V was cut by 2 bases and J by 2 bases, with 16 bases left in between. In nucleotides, the CDR3 is TGTGCCAGCAGCTTAATGGGACGGAAGCTCACCTACGAGCAGTACTTC. Residues: CASSLMGRKLTYEQYF.

This clone turned up a few times. The chain employs TRBV6-5 and TRBJ2-7; 8 bases are shared with TRBD2. This CDR3 is 15 amino acids long. V lost 5 bases to trimming and J lost 3 bases; unmatched junction nucleotides: 9. Germline V gene lookup returns CDR1 MNHEY and CDR2 SVGAGI. The CDR3 DNA is TGTGCCAGCAGTCCTCCTCCGGGACTAGGCTACGAGCAGTACTTC. This sequence encodes CASSPPPGLGYEQYF.

V and J are TRBV4-2 and TRBJ2-1, with 7 bases matching TRBD1. V was pared by 7 bases and J by 5 bases, with 8 bases of the junction left unmatched. From germline, CDR1 is LGHNA and CDR2 YNFKEQ. The CDR3 covers 14 residues. This CDR3 is CASNTGTENNEQFF. In DNA, the CDR3 is TGTGCCAGCAACACCGGGACAGAAAACAATGAGCAGTTCTTC.